Sequencing of this TCR beta chain was carried out in a study of T cells in Graves' hyperthyroidism and ophthalmopathy. Findings and caveats of the study: In the analysis, a 13 V-J model separated ophthalmopathy from stable hyperthyroidism.

There were TCR beta CDR3 regions amplified from RNA transcripts. With the HTBI primer set, the TCR CDR3 went through a first round of RT-PCR. TCRdb independently ran MiXCR on the multiplex PCR reads; one entry per CDR3 protein. The table has a few hundred thousand distinct CDR3 sequences, 40% to 55% seen once. The CDR3 has 14 amino acids. Looked up from germline, CDR1 is SGHTA and CDR2 is FQGNSA. The V end lost 8 bases, the J end lost 6 bases, and 17 bases lay between the germline ends. Pregnant or lactating patients were excluded, as were those with uncontrolled infection or other autoimmune disease. Diagnosis relied on clinical symptoms, serum thyroxine and TRAb, thyroid ultrasound and orbital computed tomography. Regarding this clonotype: Its antigen is as yet unknown.

The chain uses TRBV7-2 and TRBJ1-5, with D possibly matching TRBD1 (5 bases). The sequenced sample was peripheral blood or thyroid tissue (not recorded which). This TCR derives from a woman aged 18-30 years with Graves' hyperthyroidism. CDR3 sequence reads: CASETMNGGQPQHF. Here the CDR3 DNA reads TGTGCCAGCGAGACTATGAATGGGGGTCAGCCCCAGCATTTT. Full variable domain (remainder filled in from reference TRBV7-2 and TRBJ1-5): GAGVSQSPSNKVTEKGKDVELRCDPISGHTALYWYRQSLGQGLEFLIYFQGNSAPDKSGLPSDRFSAERTGGSVSTLTIQRTQQEDSAVYLCASETMNGGQPQHFGDGTRLSIL.